Following are 10 T cell receptor beta chains from one sample sequenced in a study of CD8+ T cells in alopecia areata. RNA was isolated and reverse transcribed to cDNA, the sequencing template. Produced via immunoSEQ multiplex PCR; TCRdb's table is partial and in-frame only. The sample has some 58,000 clones, more than 45% seen once. Treatment noted: oral pan-JAK inhibitor, 5-10 mg twice daily. The sequencing here drew on CD8+ T cells sorted from blood, taken at roughly week 36, from a patient treated with tofacitinib. These receptor sequences come from a human donor with alopecia areata.

CDR3 DNA: TGTGCCAGCAGCCAACTAGCTTCGGTCACCCAAGAGACCCAGTACTTC. The encoded protein is CASSQLASVTQETQYF. The rearrangement joins TRBV14 to TRBJ2-5, with D tentatively TRBD2 (5 bases). V was pared by 2 bases and J by 1 base, with 14 bases between. There are 16 residues in the CDR3. Germline assignment: CDR1 SGHDN and CDR2 FVKESK.

The chain uses TRBV7-8 and TRBJ1-4, with a tentative D call TRBD1 (5 bases). CDR3 length equals 15 residues. Germline V gene sequence: CDR1 SGHVS, CDR2 FQNEAQ. Trimming removed 1 base from V and 7 bases from J, with 13 bases in between. The CDR3 DNA follows: TGTGCCAGCAGCTTAGGCCAGGGCACGGGTGAAAAACTGTTTTTT. This translates into CASSLGQGTGEKLFF.

This clone was seen more than once but under ten times. The chain couples TRBV7-2 to TRBJ2-7, with a possible D match to TRBD2 (5 bases). Trimming left V 6 bases short and J 4 bases short, with 13 bases between. This CDR3 contains 13 residues. Germline V gives CDR1 SGHTA, CDR2 FQGNSA. CDR3 nucleotides: TGTGCCAGCAGGGAGCTAAGAGGGTACGAGCAGTACTTC. It codes for CASRELRGYEQYF.

The chain employs TRBV7-9 and TRBJ2-7; D is perhaps TRBD1 (5 bases). The germline gives CDR1 SEHNR, CDR2 FQNEAQ (reference sequence). The CDR3 spans 12 residues. Trimming took 2 bases from V and 6 from J, leaving 8 bases between them. The DNA for the CDR3 is TGTGCCAGCAGCTTAATGCAGGGCGAGCAGTACTTC. It translates to CASSLMQGEQYF. The whole variable domain, filled in from reference TRBV7-9 and TRBJ2-7, reads DTGVSQNPRHKITKRGQNVTFRCDPISEHNRLYWYRQTLGQGPEFLTYFQNEAQLEKSRLLSDRFSAERPKGSFSTLEIQRTEQGDSAMYLCASSLMQGEQYFGPGTRLTVT.

This chain links TRBV7-9 with TRBJ1-1; the D is unclear. Per the germline V gene, CDR1 is SEHNR and CDR2 is FQNEAQ (reference sequence). CDR3 length: 9 residues. CDR3 DNA: TGTGCGGTGGGCACTGAAGCTTTCTTT. Translated, it gives CAVGTEAFF.

This chain uses TRBV5-1 with TRBJ2-3, with 8 bases identical to TRBD2. The CDR3 covers 15 residues. The junction had 2 bases not matched to a gene; V was cut back by 0 bases and J by 2 bases. The germline V gene encodes CDR1 SGHRS and CDR2 YFSETQ. In DNA form, the CDR3 reads TGCGCCAGCAGCTTGGTGACTAGCGACACAGATACGCAGTATTTT. Its translation is CASSLVTSDTDTQYF.

This chain uses TRBV30 with TRBJ1-1, with no clear D. In germline, CDR1 is GTSNPN, CDR2 SVGIG (reference sequence). There are 13 residues in the CDR3. V lost 5 bases and J 0 bases, leaving 10 bases between the germline ends. The CDR3 region has the DNA TGTGCCTGGGGCCCGGGCTTGAACACTGAAGCTTTCTTT. It encodes CAWGPGLNTEAFF.

The chain links TRBV13 to TRBJ2-3, with D uncertain. Germline CDR1 reads PRHDT; CDR2 reads FYEKMQ (reference sequence). The V and J ends lost 5 bases and 0 bases respectively, with 9 bases between them. CDR3 length: 14 amino acids. For the CDR3, the DNA is TGTGCCAGCAGCACCCCCCTCAGCACAGATACGCAGTATTTT. It is translated as CASSTPLSTDTQYF.

The sample holds one count of this clone. V usage is TRBV30 and J usage is TRBJ2-7; 8 positions agree with TRBD1. The ends lost 5 bases at V and 2 bases at J; junction bases unmatched: 8. The CDR3 consists of 14 residues. The germline gives CDR1 GTSNPN, CDR2 SVGIG (reference sequence). The CDR3 protein is CAWGRGQGTYEQYF. DNA of the CDR3: TGTGCCTGGGGGCGCGGACAGGGAACCTACGAGCAGTACTTC.

The gene calls are TRBV29-1 and TRBJ2-5; 9 bases line up with TRBD1. The end of the DNA fits TRBJ2-7 better, so the J call may be wrong. Germline-derived CDR1 and CDR2 are SQVTM and ANQGSEA. CDR3 length equals 15 residues. CDR3 in amino acids: CSVEDPGTGYYEQYF. CDR3 DNA sequence: TGCAGCGTTGAAGATCCGGGGACAGGGTACTACGAGCAGTACTTC.